The sequence of this TCR beta chain was determined in a study of blood T cell repertoires in COVID-19 (dated by TCRdb to between 2020 and 2021). Regarding the study in general: Samples covering the acute and convalescent phases of COVID-19 were provided by collaborators in the United States, Italy and Spain. The prospective study material was composed of cDNA or gDNA derived from T cells, B-cell-depleted T cells, or PBMCs. Subjects who had been exposed to COVID-19, were actively infected with it, or had recovered from it provided the deeply sampled blood TCRbeta repertoires that made up the dataset. The repertoires were released in a freely available public database intended as a resource for research on the immune response to SARS-CoV-2. Samples came from the ongoing ImmuneRACE study (first 160 participants) plus 1,254 subjects from 6 global collaborators. Nearly every sample came with metadata listing a de-identified subject ID, COVID-19 status, age in years and sex. Where HLA class I and class II types were available, the types were taken from metadata supplied by the sample provider, not from assay-based typing.

Findings and caveats that apply to the study as a whole: The amount of clinical and demographic metadata varied by source and participant and was provided uncurated.

Concerning this clone itself: Its target antigen remains unknown. No much larger clone exists at a distance of one base, and base qualities are not known.

Participants in the prospective study were enrolled through a virtual design, were aged about 18 to 90 years, and lived in some 24 United States geographic areas. Cohort assignment in the prospective study relied on participant-reported clinical history from a screening survey and a study questionnaire. Mobile phlebotomists in the prospective study collected whole blood, serum and a nasopharyngeal or oropharyngeal swab from every participant. Additional blood draws and questionnaires over a 2-month period could optionally be provided by prospective study participants. Before DNA extraction, prospective study blood samples were shipped either frozen or at room temperature. The CDR3, cysteine through phenylalanine, is 14 amino acids long. Here the CDR3 DNA is all that survives: 42 bases in frame from base 1. A distance of 9 bases separates the germline ends of V and J, which lose 0 bases and 5 bases respectively. From the germline V gene, CDR1 is SGHDT and CDR2 is YYEEEE.

TCRbeta CDR3 regions were amplified from genomic DNA by means of the immunoSEQ Assay, a bias-controlled multiplex PCR. Concerning the study's data processing: Nucleated cell counts per sample were estimated from amplification of reference gene primers within the assay. Sequence reads were collapsed and filtered to measure the absolute abundance of every unique TCRbeta CDR3 rearrangement. Productive Simpson clonality was computed per sample as the square root of Simpson's diversity index over productive rearrangements. The table was pulled from immuneACCESS by TCRdb, which kept in-frame rearrangements only. Such tables lose some clones; where checked, under half of the loss comes from unresolved V genes, and the rest has no known cause. V, J and clone size are those of that table, while D and trimming were read from the DNA. The sample records more than 250,000 clones, 90% of which are singletons. The ten largest account for about 1.7% of the sample.

This sequence uses TRBV5-6 and TRBJ2-1, and TRBD2 may be the D gene, going by 5 matching bases. Specimen: PBMCs or T cells enriched from blood (not recorded which). The TCR comes from a woman aged 18-29 years with acute COVID-19. The base sequence is TGTGCCAGCAGCTTGGATTTTAGCGACAATGAGCAGTTCTTC. Protein translation: CASSLDFSDNEQFF.